This TCR beta chain was documented in a study of OX40 agonist ivuxolimab in advanced cancers. Using immunoSEQ multiplex PCR, the repertoire was profiled, and TCRdb retains in-frame clones only, with some absent. The sample contains tens of thousands of clones, roughly 86% of which appear only once. The ends lost 8 bases at V and 5 bases at J; junction bases unmatched: 13. The CDR3 totals 15 residues. In germline, CDR1 is MDHEN, CDR2 SYDVKM. The source was CD4+ or CD8+ T cells sorted from blood, collected in a trial of the OX40 agonist ivuxolimab. The clonotype comes from an adult with an advanced solid tumor such as melanoma, head and neck, liver or kidney cancer. The chain carries TRBV28 and TRBJ2-7, with TRBD1 identical over 9 bases. The CDR3 protein is CASRGTGTGIHEQYF. CDR3 nucleotides: TGTGCCAGCCGTGGGACCGGGACAGGGATCCACGAGCAGTACTTC.